This T cell receptor (beta chain) is from a study of blood T cell repertoires in COVID-19. Whole-study context: The study drew acute and convalescent COVID-19 samples from the United States, Italy and Spain.

Libraries were prepared by immunoSEQ multiplex PCR; TCRdb keeps only in-frame clonotypes and omits some of them. The sample gives roughly 350,000 clones, around 86% of which show up once; roughly 6.3% is in the top ten. Germline values: CDR1 KGHSH, CDR2 LQKENI. J lost 10 bases, V lost 2 bases, and 9 bases had no gene match. This CDR3 spans 14 amino acids. Seattle's enrolled individuals joined amid active infection and were then monitored longitudinally. V gene TRBV18 combines with J gene TRBJ1-2; TRBD1 aligns across 8 bases. Sequenced material: peripheral blood. The source is a woman aged 45-59 years with COVID-19, enrolled during active disease. CDR3 loop: CASSPMDRVKVYTF. The DNA of the CDR3 is TGTGCCAGCTCACCAATGGACAGGGTAAAAGTCTACACCTTC.